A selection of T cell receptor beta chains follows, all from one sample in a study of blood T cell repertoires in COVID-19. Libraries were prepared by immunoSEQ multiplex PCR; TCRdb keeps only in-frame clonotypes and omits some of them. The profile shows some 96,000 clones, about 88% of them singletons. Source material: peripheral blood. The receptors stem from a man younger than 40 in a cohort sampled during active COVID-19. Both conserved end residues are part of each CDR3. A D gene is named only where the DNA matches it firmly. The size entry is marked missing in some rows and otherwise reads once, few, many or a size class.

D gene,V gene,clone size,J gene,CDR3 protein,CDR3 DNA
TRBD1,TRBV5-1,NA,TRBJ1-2,CASSYGTGNYGYTF,TGCGCCAGCAGCTACGGGACAGGGAACTATGGCTACACCTTC
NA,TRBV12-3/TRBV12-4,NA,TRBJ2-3,CASSLGREDTQYF,TGTGCCAGCAGTTTAGGCCGTGAGGATACGCAGTATTTT
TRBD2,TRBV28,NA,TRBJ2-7,CASSLDGGVGIYEQYF,TGTGCCAGCAGTTTGGACGGGGGGGTAGGGATCTACGAGCAGTACTTC
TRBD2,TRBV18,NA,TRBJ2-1,CASSPTVSGVYNEQFF,TGTGCCAGCTCACCGACAGTTAGCGGGGTCTACAATGAGCAGTTCTTC
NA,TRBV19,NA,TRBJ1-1,CASWGRAEAFF,TGTGCCAGCTGGGGGAGGGCTGAAGCTTTCTTT
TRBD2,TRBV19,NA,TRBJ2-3,CASSIRLAATADTQYF,TGTGCCAGTAGTATCCGCCTAGCGGCGACTGCAGATACGCAGTATTTT
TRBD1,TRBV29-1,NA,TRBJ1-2,CSAVPGQGSAIYGYTF,TGCAGCGCCGTCCCGGGACAGGGTTCCGCTATCTATGGCTACACCTTC
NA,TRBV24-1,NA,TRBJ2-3,CATSDGDMGSADTQYF,TGTGCCACCAGTGATGGGGACATGGGGTCCGCAGATACGCAGTATTTT
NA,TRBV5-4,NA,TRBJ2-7,CASSSALRQDRSYEQYF,TGTGCCAGCAGCTCGGCGCTGAGACAGGACCGCTCCTACGAGCAGTACTTC
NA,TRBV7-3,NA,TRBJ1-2,CASSRLGAVNGYTF,TGTGCCAGCAGCCGTCTGGGGGCAGTAAATGGCTACACCTTC
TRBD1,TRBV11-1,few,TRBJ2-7,CASSSRPGQGYYEQYF,TGTGCCAGCAGCTCGAGACCGGGACAGGGCTACTACGAGCAGTACTTC
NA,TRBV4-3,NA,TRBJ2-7,CASSQDGGGTGSYEQYF,TGCGCCAGCAGCCAAGATGGGGGGGGAACAGGGTCCTACGAGCAGTACTTC
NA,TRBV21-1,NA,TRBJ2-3,CASSTPGTSGGACTDTQYF,TGTGCCAGCAGCACCCCCGGGACTAGCGGGGGGGCCTGCACAGATACGCAGTATTTT
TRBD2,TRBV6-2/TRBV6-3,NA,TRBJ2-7,CASSWTSGGDEQYF,TGTGCCAGCAGTTGGACTAGCGGGGGGGACGAGCAGTACTTC
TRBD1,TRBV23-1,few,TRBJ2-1,CASSPGDRVEQFF,TGCGCCAGCAGTCCCGGGGACAGGGTTGAGCAGTTCTTC
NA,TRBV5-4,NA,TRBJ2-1,CASLPRADYNEQFF,TGTGCCAGCCTACCGCGGGCAGACTACAATGAGCAGTTCTTC
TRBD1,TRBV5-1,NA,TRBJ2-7,CASSTTTGGYEQYF,TGCGCCAGCAGCACCACGACAGGGGGCTACGAGCAGTACTTC
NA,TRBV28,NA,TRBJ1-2,CASSFLRNRGSIANYGYTF,TGTGCCAGCAGTTTTCTTAGGAATCGGGGAAGCATAGCTAACTATGGCTACACCTTC
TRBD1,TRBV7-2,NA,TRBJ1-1,CASRETSGTGGANTEAFF,TGTGCCAGCAGGGAAACATCCGGGACAGGGGGGGCAAACACTGAAGCTTTCTTT
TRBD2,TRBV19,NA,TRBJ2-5,CASSPLGTSQETQYF,TGTGCCAGTAGCCCGTTGGGGACTAGCCAAGAGACCCAGTACTTC
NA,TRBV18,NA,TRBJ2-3,CASSPLMSASGTDTQYF,TGTGCCAGCTCACCATTAATGTCCGCGAGTGGCACAGATACGCAGTATTTT
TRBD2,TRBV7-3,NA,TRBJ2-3,CASSLGSGGDTQYF,TGTGCCAGCAGCTTGGGTAGCGGGGGAGATACGCAGTATTTT
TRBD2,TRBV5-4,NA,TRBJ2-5,CASSLRLAGGSGTQYF,TGTGCCAGCAGCTTACGACTAGCGGGGGGGTCCGGGACCCAGTACTTC
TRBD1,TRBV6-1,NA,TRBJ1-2,CASSEQGAFYGYTF,TGTGCCAGCAGTGAACAGGGGGCCTTCTATGGCTACACCTTC
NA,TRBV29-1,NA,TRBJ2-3,CSVEGQTDTQYF,TGCAGCGTTGAAGGGCAGACAGATACGCAGTATTTT
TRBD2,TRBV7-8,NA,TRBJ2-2,CASSFGLAGNTGELFF,TGTGCCAGCAGCTTTGGACTAGCGGGGAACACCGGGGAGCTGTTTTTT
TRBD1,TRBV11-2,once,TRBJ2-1,CASSLEGQYNEQFF,TGTGCCAGCAGCTTAGAGGGACAGTACAATGAGCAGTTCTTC
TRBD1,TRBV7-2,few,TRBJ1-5,CASSPGTGGNNQPQHF,TGTGCCAGCAGCCCCGGGACAGGGGGGAACAATCAGCCCCAGCATTTT
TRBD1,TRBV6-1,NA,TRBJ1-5,CASSDPGQGNHQPQHF,TGTGCCAGCAGTGATCCGGGACAGGGGAACCATCAGCCCCAGCATTTT
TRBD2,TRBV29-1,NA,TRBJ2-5,CSVELAGRVTQYF,TGCAGCGTTGAACTAGCGGGGAGGGTGACCCAGTACTTC
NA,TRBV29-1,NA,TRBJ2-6,CSVERAGVAGANVLTF,TGCAGCGTTGAAAGGGCAGGGGTGGCTGGGGCCAACGTCCTGACTTTC
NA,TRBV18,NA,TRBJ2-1,CASSPAGRGNEQFF,TGTGCCAGCTCACCGGCGGGTCGGGGAAATGAGCAGTTCTTC
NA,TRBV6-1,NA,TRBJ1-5,CASSQAPRGSSQPQHF,TGTGCCAGCAGTCAAGCCCCCAGGGGAAGTAGTCAGCCCCAGCATTTT
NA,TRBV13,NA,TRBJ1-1,CASSLAGDTEAFF,TGTGCCAGCAGCTTAGCAGGGGACACTGAAGCTTTCTTT
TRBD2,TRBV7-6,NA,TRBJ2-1,CASSPRLAGDYYNEQFF,TGTGCCAGCAGCCCACGACTAGCGGGGGACTACTACAATGAGCAGTTCTTC
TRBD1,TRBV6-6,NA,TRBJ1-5,CASSLQGADQPQHF,TGTGCCAGCAGCTTACAGGGGGCAGATCAGCCCCAGCATTTT
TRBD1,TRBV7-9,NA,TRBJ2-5,CASSLVTGETQYF,TGTGCCAGCAGCTTAGTGACAGGGGAGACCCAGTACTTC
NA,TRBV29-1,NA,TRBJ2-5,CSVRRWTEEETQYF,TGCAGCGTCCGAAGATGGACAGAAGAAGAGACCCAGTACTTC
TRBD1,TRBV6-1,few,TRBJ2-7,CASSEDRSGSREQYF,TGTGCCAGCAGTGAGGACAGGTCGGGATCCCGCGAGCAGTACTTC
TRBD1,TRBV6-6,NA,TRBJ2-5,CASRPGQAVAQYF,TGTGCCAGCAGACCCGGACAGGCGGTCGCCCAGTACTTC
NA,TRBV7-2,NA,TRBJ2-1,CASSLDGSGDHNEQFF,TGTGCCAGCAGCTTAGATGGTAGCGGAGATCACAATGAGCAGTTCTTC
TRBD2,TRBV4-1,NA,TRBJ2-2,CASSSFPPLPLAGVTGELFF,TGCGCCAGCAGCTCGTTCCCCCCCCTCCCTCTAGCGGGGGTAACCGGGGAGCTGTTTTTT
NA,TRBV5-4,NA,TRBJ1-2,CASSQGMALNYGYTF,TGTGCCAGCAGCCAGGGGATGGCCCTAAACTATGGCTACACCTTC
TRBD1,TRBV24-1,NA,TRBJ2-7,CATSDLESPWGQRTSYEQYF,TGTGCCACCAGTGATTTGGAGTCCCCATGGGGACAGAGAACTTCTTACGAGCAGTACTTC
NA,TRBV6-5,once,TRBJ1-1,CASSSARDTEAFF,TGTGCCAGCAGTTCCGCGCGGGACACTGAAGCTTTCTTT
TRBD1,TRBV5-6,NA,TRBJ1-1,CASSYRGLNTEAFF,TGTGCCAGCAGCTACAGGGGACTGAACACTGAAGCTTTCTTT
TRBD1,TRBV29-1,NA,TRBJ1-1,CSVEKGAGTEAFF,TGCAGCGTTGAGAAGGGGGCAGGAACTGAAGCTTTCTTT
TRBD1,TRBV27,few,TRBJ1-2,CASSLSDRGYYGYTF,TGTGCCAGCAGTCTATCAGACAGGGGATACTATGGCTACACCTTC
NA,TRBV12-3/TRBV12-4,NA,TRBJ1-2,CASSKGGVGYTF,TGTGCCAGCAGTAAAGGAGGGGTGGGCTACACCTTC
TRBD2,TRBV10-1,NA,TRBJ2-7,CASSEPRKNLAGGTYEQYF,TGCGCCAGCAGTGAGCCCCGAAAAAACCTAGCGGGGGGCACCTACGAGCAGTACTTC
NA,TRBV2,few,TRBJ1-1,CASSDVQGYTEAFF,TGTGCCAGCAGTGACGTACAGGGTTACACTGAAGCTTTCTTT
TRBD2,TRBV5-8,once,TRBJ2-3,CASSLALLAGGRTDTQYF,TGTGCCAGCAGCTTGGCCCTTCTAGCGGGGGGACGCACAGATACGCAGTATTTT